This T cell receptor (beta chain) was retrieved from a study of blood T cells in healthy people across ages. Findings of the study overall: Naive CD4+ cell counts and diversity both ran higher in long-lived than in aged donors. As age increased, TCR beta diversity per million T cells fell in a roughly linear fashion.

For the second PCR, which ran for 7 to 11 cycles, a sample-barcoded 5' primer and a J-beta primer mix were used. TCRdb analysed the 5' RACE reads with MiXCR anew, one entry per CDR3 protein. Counted here are some 1.4 million distinct CDR3 sequences, approximately 42% occurring once; the ten biggest clones make up 7.9%. As regards this clonotype: What it recognizes is unknown. One end of the junction is discordant with germline, which a read error may explain.

CDR1 SSHAT and CDR2 FNYEAQ come from the germline V gene (reference sequence). The CDR3 is 15 residues long. Sequencing was performed on blood. The receptor's source is a young woman in good health. The chain is built from TRBV7-7 and TRBJ2-1, with a tentative D call TRBD2 (6 bases). The J call could be wrong; TRBJ2-7 is a better fit for the DNA end. As DNA, the CDR3 is TGTGCTAGCAGCTCCGGGACTCCCTCCTACAATGAGCAGTACTTC. Protein product: CASSSGTPSYNEQYF.